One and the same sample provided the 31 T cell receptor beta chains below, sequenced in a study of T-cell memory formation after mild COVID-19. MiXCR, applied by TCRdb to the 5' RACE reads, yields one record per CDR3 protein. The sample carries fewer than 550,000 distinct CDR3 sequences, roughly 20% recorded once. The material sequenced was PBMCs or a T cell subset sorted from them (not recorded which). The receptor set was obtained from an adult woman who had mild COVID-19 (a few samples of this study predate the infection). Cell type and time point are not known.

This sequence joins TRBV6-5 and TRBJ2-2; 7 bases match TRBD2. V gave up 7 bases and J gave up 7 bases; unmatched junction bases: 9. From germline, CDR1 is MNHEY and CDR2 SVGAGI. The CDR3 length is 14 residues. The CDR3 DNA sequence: TGTGCCAGCACGTTTGGTGGGAGGGGCGGGGAGCTGTTTTTT. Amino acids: CASTFGGRGGELFF.

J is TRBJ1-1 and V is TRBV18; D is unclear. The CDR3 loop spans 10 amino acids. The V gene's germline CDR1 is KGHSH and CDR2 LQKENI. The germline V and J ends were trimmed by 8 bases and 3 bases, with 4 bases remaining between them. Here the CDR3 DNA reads TGTGCCAGCCGACACACTGAAGCTTTCTTT. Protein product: CASRHTEAFF.

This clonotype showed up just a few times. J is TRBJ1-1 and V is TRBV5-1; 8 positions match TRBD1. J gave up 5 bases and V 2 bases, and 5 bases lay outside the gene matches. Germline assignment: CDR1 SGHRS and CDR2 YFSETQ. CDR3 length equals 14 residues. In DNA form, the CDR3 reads TGCGCCAGCAGCTTTACAACAGGGGGAACTGAAGCTTTCTTT. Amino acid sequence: CASSFTTGGTEAFF. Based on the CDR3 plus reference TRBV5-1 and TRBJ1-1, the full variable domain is KAGVTQTPRYLIKTRGQQVTLSCSPISGHRSVSWYQQTPGQGLQFLFEYFSETQRNKGNFPGRFSGRQFSNSRSEMNVSTLELGDSALYLCASSFTTGGTEAFFGQGTRLTVV.

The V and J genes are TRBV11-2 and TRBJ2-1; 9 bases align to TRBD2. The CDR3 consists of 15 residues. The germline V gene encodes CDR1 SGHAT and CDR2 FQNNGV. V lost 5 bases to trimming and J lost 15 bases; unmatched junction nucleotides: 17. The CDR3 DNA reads TGTGCCAGCAGCACATTAGCGGGAGTAAGGTTGCGACCGTTCTTC. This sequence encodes CASSTLAGVRLRPFF.

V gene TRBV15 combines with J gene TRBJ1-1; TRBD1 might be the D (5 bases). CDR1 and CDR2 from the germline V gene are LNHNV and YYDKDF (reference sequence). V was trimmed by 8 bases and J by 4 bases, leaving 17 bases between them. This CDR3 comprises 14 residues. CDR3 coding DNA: TGTGCCACCCATCGGAGGGGACTGGGCACTGAAGCTTTCTTT. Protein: CATHRRGLGTEAFF.

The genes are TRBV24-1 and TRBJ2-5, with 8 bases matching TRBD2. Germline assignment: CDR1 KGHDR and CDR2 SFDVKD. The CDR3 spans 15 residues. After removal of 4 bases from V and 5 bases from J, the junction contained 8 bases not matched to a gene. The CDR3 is CATSETGTRGETQYF. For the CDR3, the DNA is TGTGCCACCAGTGAAACCGGGACTAGGGGTGAGACCCAGTACTTC.

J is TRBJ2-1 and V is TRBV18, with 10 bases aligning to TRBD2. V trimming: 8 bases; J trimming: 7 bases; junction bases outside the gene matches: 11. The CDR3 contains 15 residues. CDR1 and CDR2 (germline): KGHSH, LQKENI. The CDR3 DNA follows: TGTGCCAGCACCCTTAGCGGGGGGCCGGGGAATGAGCAGTTCTTC. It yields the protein CASTLSGGPGNEQFF.

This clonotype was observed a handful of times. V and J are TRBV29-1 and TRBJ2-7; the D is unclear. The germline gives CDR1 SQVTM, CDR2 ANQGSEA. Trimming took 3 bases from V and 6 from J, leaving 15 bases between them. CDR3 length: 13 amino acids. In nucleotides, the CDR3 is TGCAGCGTTGATTCCGGCGAAGGTTCCGAGCAGTACTTC. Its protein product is CSVDSGEGSEQYF.

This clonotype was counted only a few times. This CDR3 is CSARVGPEQYF. The CDR3 DNA is TGCAGTGCTAGAGTAGGGCCCGAGCAGTACTTC. The chain recombines TRBV20-1 with TRBJ2-7; D is ambiguous. Trimming removed 1 base at V and 6 bases at J, with 7 bases between. The CDR3 length is 11 residues. Germline CDR1 and CDR2: DFQATT and SNEGSKA (reference sequence).

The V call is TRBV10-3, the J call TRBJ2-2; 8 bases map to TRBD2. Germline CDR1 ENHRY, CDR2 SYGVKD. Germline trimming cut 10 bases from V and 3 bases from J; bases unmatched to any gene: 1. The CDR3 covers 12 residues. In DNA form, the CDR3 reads TGTGCCACGCGGGGGGACACCGGGGAGCTGTTTTTT. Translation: CATRGDTGELFF.

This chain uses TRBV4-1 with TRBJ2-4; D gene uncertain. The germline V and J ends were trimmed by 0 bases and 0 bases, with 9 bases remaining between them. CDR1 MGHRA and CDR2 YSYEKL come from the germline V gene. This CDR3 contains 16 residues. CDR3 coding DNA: TGCGCCAGCAGCCAAGAGTTGTGGGTAGCCAAAAACATTCAGTACTTC. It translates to CASSQELWVAKNIQYF.

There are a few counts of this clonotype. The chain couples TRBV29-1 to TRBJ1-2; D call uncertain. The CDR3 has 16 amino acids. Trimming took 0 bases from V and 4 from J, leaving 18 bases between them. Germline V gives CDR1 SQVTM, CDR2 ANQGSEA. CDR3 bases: TGCAGCGTTGAAGATCTTAATGTTGGGAGTTCCTATGGCTACACCTTC. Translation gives CSVEDLNVGSSYGYTF.

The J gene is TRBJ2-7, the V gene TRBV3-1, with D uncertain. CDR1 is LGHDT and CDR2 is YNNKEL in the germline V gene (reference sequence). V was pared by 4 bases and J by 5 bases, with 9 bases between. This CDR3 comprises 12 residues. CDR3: CASSRSDNEQYF. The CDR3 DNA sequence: TGTGCCAGCAGCCGTTCCGATAACGAGCAGTACTTC.

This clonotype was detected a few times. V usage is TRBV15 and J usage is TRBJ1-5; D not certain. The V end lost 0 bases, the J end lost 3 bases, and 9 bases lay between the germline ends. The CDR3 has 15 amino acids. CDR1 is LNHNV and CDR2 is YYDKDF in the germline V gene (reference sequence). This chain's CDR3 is CATSRDLGTNQPQHF. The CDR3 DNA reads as TGTGCCACCAGCAGAGATCTGGGCACCAATCAGCCCCAGCATTTT.

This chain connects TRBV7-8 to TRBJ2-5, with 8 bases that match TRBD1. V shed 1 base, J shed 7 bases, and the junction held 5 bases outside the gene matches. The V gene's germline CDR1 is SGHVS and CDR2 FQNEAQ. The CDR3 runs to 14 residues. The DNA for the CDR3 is TGTGCCAGCAGCTTAGAGGACAGGGTCGGGACCCAGTACTTC. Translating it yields CASSLEDRVGTQYF.

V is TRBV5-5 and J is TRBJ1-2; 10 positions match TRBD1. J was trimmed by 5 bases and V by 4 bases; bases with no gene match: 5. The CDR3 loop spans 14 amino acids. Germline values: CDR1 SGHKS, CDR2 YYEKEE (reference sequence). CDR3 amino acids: CASSEGQGFYGYTF. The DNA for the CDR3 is TGTGCCAGCAGCGAGGGACAGGGGTTTTATGGCTACACCTTC.

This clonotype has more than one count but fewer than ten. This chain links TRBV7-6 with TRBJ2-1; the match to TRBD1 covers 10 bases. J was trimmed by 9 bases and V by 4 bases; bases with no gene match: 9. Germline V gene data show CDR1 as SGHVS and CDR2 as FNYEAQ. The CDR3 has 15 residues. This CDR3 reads CASSSTGGAEGEQFF. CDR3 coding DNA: TGTGCCAGCAGCTCGACAGGGGGCGCGGAAGGTGAGCAGTTCTTC. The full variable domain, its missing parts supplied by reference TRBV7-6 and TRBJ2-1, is GAGVSQSPRYKVTKRGQDVALRCDPISGHVSLYWYRQALGQGPEFLTYFNYEAQQDKSGLPNDRFSAERPEGSISTLTIQRTEQRDSAMYRCASSSTGGAEGEQFFGPGTRLTVL.

The chain's CDR3 is CASSLSNSRGNEQFF. The DNA of the CDR3 is TGTGCCAGCAGCTTAAGTAACTCGCGAGGCAATGAGCAGTTCTTC. J is TRBJ2-1 and V is TRBV7-9; D not resolved. The V end was cut by 2 bases, the J end by 6 bases, with 14 bases between. Germline CDR1 is SEHNR and CDR2 is FQNEAQ (reference sequence). This CDR3 comprises 15 residues.

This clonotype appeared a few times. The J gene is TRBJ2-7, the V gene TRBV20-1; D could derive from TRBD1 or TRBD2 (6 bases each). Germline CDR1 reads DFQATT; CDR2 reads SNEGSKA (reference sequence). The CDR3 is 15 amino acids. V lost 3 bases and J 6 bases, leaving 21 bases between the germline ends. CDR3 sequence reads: CSASGGRAGVAEQYF. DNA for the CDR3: TGCAGTGCTAGCGGGGGAAGGGCAGGGGTAGCCGAGCAGTACTTC.

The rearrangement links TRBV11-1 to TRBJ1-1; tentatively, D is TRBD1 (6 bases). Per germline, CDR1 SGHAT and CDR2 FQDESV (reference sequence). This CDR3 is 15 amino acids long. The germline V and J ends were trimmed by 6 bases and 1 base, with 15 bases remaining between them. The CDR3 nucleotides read TGTGCCAGCAGGTCGCAGGGGAGGACGAACACTGAAGCTTTCTTT. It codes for CASRSQGRTNTEAFF. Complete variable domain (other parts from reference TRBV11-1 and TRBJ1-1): EAEVAQSPRYKITEKSQAVAFWCDPISGHATLYWYRQILGQGPELLVQFQDESVVDDSQLPKDRFSAERLKGVDSTLKIQPAELGDSAMYLCASRSQGRTNTEAFFGQGTRLTVV.

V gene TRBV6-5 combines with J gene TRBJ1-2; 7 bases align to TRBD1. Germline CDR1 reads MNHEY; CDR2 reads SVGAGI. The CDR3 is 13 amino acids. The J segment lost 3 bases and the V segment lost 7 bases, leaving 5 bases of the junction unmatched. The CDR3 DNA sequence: TGTGCCAGCACGAGACAGGGATACTATGGCTACACCTTC. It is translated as CASTRQGYYGYTF.

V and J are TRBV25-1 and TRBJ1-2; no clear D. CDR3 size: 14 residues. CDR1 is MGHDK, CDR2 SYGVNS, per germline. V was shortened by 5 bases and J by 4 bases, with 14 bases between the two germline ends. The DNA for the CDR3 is TGTGCCAGCAGTACCTCGATTGGTCTCTATGGCTACACCTTC. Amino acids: CASSTSIGLYGYTF.

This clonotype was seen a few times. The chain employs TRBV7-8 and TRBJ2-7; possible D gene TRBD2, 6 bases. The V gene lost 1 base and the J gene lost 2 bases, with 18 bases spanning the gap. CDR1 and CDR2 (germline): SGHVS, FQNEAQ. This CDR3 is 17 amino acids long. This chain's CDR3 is CASSLGVLATPTYEQYF. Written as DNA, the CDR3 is TGTGCCAGCAGCTTAGGGGTGCTAGCGACCCCCACCTACGAGCAGTACTTC.

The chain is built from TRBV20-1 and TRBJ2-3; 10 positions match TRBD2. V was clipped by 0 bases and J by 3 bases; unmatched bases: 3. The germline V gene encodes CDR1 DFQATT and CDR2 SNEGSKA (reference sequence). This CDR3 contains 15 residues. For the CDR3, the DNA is TGCAGTGCTAGAGATCTACTAGCGGGGACAGATACGCAGTATTTT. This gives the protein CSARDLLAGTDTQYF.

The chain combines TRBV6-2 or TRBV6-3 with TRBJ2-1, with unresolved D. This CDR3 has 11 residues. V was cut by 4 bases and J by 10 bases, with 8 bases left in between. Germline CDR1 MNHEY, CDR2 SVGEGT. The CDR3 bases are TGTGCCAGCAGTTTAGGGAAAGAGCAGTTCTTC. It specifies CASSLGKEQFF.

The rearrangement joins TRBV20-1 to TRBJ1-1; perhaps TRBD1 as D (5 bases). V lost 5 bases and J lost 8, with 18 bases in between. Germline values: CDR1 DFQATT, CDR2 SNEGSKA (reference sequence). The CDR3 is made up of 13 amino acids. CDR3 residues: CSARGAETGEAFF. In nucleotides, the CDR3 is TGCAGTGCTCGAGGGGCCGAGACGGGGGAAGCTTTCTTT.

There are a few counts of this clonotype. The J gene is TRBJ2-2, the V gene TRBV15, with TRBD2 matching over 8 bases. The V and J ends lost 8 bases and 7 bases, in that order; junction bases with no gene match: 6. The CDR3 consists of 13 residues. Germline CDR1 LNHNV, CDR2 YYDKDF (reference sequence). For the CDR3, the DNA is TGTGCCACCCGCCCGCGGGAGGTCGGGGAGCTGTTTTTT. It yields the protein CATRPREVGELFF.

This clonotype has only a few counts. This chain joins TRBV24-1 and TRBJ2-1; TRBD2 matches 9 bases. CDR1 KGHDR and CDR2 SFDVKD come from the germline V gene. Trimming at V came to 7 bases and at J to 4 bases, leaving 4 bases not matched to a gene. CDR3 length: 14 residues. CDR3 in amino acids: CATSEAGGYNEQFF. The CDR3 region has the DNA TGTGCCACCAGCGAAGCGGGGGGTTACAATGAGCAGTTCTTC.

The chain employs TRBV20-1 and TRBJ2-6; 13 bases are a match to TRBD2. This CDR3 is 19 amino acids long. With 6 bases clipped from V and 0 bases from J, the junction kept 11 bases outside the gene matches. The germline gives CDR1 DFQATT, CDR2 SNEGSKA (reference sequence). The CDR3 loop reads CSASPGLAGASSGANVLTF. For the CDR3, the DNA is TGCAGTGCCAGCCCCGGACTAGCGGGAGCGAGCTCTGGGGCCAACGTCCTGACTTTC.

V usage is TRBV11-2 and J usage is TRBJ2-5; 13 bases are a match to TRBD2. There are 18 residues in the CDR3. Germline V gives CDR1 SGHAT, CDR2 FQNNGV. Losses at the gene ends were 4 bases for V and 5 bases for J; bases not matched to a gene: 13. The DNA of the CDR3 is TGTGCCAGCAGCTCCGGACTAGCGGGAGTCGTGGCGTCGGAGACCCAGTACTTC. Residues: CASSSGLAGVVASETQYF.

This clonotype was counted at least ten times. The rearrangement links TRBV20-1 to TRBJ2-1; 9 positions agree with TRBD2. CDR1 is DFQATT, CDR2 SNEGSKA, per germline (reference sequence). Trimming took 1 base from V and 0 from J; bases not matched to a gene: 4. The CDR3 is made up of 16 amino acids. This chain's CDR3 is CSARVLAGSSYNEQFF. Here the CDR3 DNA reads TGCAGTGCTAGAGTCCTAGCGGGGAGCTCCTACAATGAGCAGTTCTTC.